The TCR beta chain described here comes from a study of blood T cell repertoires in COVID-19. Study-level background: The study drew acute and convalescent COVID-19 samples from the United States, Italy and Spain.

This CDR3 has 15 amino acids. Germline V gene sequence: CDR1 SEHNR, CDR2 FQNEAQ (reference sequence). The junction had 3 bases not matched to a gene; V was cut back by 5 bases and J by 0 bases. In terms of age and location, participants ranged from roughly 18 to 100 years and lived in 24 US areas. Donors were grouped by their self-reported clinical history. Original processing methods: Estimated nucleated cell counts came from reference gene primer amplification. Profiled with immunoSEQ multiplex PCR; TCRdb holds only in-frame clones, not every one. The V and J calls and the clone size are those of that table, but D and trimming were determined from the DNA. The sample holds 40,000 to 50,000 clones, approximately 86% seen once.

The TCR originated in a woman in her forties or fifties who had recovered from COVID-19. The sequenced sample was PBMCs or T cells enriched from blood (not recorded which). The chain is built from TRBV7-9 and TRBJ2-3, with 9 bases that match TRBD2. CDR3 residues: CASSPGTSSTDTQYF. The CDR3 nucleotides are TGTGCCAGCAGCCCCGGGACTAGCAGCACAGATACGCAGTATTTT.